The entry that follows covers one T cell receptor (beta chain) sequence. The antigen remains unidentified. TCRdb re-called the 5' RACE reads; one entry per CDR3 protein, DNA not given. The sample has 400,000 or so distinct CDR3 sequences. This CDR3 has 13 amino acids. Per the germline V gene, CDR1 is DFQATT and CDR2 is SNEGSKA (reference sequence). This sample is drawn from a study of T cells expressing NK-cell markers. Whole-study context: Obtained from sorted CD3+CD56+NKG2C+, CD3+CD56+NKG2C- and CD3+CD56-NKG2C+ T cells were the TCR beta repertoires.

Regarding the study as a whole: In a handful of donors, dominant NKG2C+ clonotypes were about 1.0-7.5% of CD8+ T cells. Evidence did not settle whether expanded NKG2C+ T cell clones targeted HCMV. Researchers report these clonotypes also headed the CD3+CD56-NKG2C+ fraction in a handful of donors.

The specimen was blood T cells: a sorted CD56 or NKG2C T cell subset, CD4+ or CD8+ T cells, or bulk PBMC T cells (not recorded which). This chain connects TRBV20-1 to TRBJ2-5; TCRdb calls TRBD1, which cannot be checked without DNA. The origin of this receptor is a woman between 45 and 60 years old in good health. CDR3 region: CSAGGGREETQYF.